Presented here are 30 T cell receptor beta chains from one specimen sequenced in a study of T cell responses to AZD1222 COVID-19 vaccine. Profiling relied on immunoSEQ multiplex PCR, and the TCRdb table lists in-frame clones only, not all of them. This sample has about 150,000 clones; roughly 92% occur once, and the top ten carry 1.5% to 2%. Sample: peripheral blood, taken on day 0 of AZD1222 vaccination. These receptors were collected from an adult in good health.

The CDR3 spells CASSSRAYSGGSPYNEQFF. The CDR3 DNA is TGCGCCAGCAGCTCAAGGGCCTATTCAGGGGGATCACCCTACAATGAGCAGTTCTTC. This chain uses TRBV4-3 with TRBJ2-1; the match to TRBD1 covers 7 bases. Germline CDR1 and CDR2: LGHNA and YSLEER. CDR3 length: 19 residues. V shed 5 bases and J 2 bases; nucleotides not matched to a gene: 18.

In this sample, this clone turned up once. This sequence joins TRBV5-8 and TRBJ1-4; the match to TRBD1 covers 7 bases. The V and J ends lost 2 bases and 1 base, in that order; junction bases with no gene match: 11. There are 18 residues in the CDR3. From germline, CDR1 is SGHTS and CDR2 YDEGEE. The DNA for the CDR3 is TGTGCCAGCAGCTTTATTAGACAGGGCAGGAAAACTAATGAAAAACTGTTTTTT. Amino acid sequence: CASSFIRQGRKTNEKLFF.

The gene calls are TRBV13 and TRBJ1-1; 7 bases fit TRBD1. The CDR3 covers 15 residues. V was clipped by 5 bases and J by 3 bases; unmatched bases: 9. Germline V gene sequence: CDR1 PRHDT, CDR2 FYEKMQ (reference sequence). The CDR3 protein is CASSPPRGLDTEAFF. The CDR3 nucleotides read TGTGCCAGCAGCCCACCTAGGGGGCTGGACACTGAAGCTTTCTTT. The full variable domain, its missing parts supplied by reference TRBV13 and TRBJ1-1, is AAGVIQSPRHLIKEKRETATLKCYPIPRHDTVYWYQQGPGQDPQFLISFYEKMQSDKGSIPDRFSAQQFSDYHSELNMSSLELGDSALYFCASSPPRGLDTEAFFGQGTRLTVV.

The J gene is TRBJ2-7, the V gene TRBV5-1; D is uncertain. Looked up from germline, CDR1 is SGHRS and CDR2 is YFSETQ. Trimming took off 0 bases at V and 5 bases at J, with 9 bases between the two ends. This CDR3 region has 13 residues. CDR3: CASSLGQDDEQYF. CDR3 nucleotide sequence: TGCGCCAGCAGCTTGGGTCAGGACGACGAGCAGTACTTC.

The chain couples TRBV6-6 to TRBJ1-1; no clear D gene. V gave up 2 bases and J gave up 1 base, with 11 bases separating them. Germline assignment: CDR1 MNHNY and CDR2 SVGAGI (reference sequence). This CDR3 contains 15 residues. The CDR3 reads CASSYPAHENTEAFF. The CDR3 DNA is TGTGCCAGCAGTTACCCAGCGCACGAGAACACTGAAGCTTTCTTT.

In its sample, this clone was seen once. The CDR3 loop is CASSFLPSGTGELFF. The DNA for the CDR3 is TGCGCCAGCAGCTTCCTCCCTAGCGGTACCGGGGAGCTGTTTTTT. The chain links TRBV5-1 to TRBJ2-2, with 7 bases that match TRBD2. Germline V gene sequence: CDR1 SGHRS, CDR2 YFSETQ. The CDR3 is 15 residues long. Trimming cost V 2 bases and J 5 bases; bases outside gene matches: 6.

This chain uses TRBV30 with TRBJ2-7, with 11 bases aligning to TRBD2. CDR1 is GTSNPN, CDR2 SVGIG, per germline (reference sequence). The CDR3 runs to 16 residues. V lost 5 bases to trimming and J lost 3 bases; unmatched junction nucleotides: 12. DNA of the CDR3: TGTGCCTGGGCCCCCCCCTGGACTAGCGGGTTCTACGAGCAGTACTTC. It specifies CAWAPPWTSGFYEQYF.

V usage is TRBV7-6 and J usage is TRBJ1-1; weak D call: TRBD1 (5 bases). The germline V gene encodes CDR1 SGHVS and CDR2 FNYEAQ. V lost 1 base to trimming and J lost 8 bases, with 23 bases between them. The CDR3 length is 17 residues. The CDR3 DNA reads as TGTGCCAGCAGCTTAGGGCGATTCCCCATGGGGGGAACGGAAGCTTTCTTT. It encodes CASSLGRFPMGGTEAFF.

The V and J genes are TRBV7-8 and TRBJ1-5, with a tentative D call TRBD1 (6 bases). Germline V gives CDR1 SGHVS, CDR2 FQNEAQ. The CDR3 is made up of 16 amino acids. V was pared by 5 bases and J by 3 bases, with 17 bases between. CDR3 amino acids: CASSPHRDFPNQPQHF. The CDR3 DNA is TGTGCCAGCAGCCCCCACAGGGATTTCCCCAATCAGCCCCAGCATTTT.

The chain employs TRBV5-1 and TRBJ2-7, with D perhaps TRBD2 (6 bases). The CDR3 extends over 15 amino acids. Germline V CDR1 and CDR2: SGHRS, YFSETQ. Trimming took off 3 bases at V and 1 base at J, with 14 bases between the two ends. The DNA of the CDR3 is TGCGCCAGCAGCTGGAGCTGGGGAGGATCCTACGAGCAGTACTTC. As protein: CASSWSWGGSYEQYF.

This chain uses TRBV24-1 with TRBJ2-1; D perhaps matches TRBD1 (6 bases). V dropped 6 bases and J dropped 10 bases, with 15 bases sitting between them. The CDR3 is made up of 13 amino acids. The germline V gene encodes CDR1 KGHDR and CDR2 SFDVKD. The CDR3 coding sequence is TGTGCCACCAGTAACCCCTGGACAGCAGAGCAGTTCTTC. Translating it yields CATSNPWTAEQFF.

The CDR3 DNA sequence: TGTGCCAGCAGCCGGAATGGGAGGAGGACTCCCGAATCTGGAAACACCATATATTTT. Its translation: CASSRNGRRTPESGNTIYF. The chain employs TRBV3-1 (or the pseudogene TRBV3-2) and TRBJ1-3, with D uncertain. The length of the CDR3 is 19 residues. The V end was cut by 4 bases, the J end by 1 base, with 23 bases between. Per the germline V gene, CDR1 is LGHDT and CDR2 is YNNKEL (reference sequence).

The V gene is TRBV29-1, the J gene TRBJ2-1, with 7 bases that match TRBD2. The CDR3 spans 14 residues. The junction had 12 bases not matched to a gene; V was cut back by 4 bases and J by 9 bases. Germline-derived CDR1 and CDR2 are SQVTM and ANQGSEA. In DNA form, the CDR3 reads TGCAGCGTTGCCGGCGGGGGAGTGTCCACTGAGCAGTTCTTC. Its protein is CSVAGGGVSTEQFF.

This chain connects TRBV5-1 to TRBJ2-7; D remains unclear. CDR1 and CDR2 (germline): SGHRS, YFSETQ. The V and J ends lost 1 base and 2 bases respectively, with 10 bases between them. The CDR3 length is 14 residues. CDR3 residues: CASSLLQTPYEQYF. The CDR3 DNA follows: TGCGCCAGCAGCTTGTTGCAGACGCCCTACGAGCAGTACTTC. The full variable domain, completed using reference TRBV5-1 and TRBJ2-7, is KAGVTQTPRYLIKTRGQQVTLSCSPISGHRSVSWYQQTPGQGLQFLFEYFSETQRNKGNFPGRFSGRQFSNSRSEMNVSTLELGDSALYLCASSLLQTPYEQYFGPGTRLTVT.

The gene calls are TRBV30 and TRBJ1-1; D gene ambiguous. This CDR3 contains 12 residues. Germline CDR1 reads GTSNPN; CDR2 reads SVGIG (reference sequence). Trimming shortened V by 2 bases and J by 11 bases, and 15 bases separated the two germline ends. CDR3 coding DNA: TGTGCCTGGAGTCCCGGGCCGGCTGGTGCTTTCTTT. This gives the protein CAWSPGPAGAFF.

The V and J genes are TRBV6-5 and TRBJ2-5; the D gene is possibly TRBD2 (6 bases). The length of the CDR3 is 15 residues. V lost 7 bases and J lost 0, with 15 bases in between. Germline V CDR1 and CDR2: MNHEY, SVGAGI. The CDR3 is CASKDGGAYQETQYF. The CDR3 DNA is TGTGCCAGCAAAGATGGAGGGGCGTACCAAGAGACCCAGTACTTC.

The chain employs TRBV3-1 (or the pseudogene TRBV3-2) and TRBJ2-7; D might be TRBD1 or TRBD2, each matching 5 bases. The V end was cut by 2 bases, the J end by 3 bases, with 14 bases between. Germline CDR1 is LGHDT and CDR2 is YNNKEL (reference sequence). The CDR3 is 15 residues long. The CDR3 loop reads CASSQTRDGYYEQYF. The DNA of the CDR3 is TGTGCCAGCAGCCAAACCCGGGACGGCTACTACGAGCAGTACTTC.

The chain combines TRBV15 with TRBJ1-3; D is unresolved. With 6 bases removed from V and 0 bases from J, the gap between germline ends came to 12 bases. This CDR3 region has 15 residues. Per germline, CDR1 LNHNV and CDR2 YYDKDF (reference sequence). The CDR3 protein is CATSNGRNSGNTIYF. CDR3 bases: TGTGCCACCAGTAACGGCAGGAACTCTGGAAACACCATATATTTT.

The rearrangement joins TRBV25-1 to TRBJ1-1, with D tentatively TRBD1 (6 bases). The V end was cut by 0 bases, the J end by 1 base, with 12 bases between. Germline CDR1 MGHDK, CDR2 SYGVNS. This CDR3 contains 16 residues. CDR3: CASSEYGRGGNTEAFF. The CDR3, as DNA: TGTGCCAGCAGTGAATATGGCAGGGGAGGGAACACTGAAGCTTTCTTT.

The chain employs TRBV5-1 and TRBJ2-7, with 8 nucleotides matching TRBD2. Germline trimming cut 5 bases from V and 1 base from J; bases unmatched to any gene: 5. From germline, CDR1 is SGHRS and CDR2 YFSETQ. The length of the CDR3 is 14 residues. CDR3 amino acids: CASSKRERSYEQYF. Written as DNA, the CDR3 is TGCGCCAGCAGTAAGCGGGAGCGGTCCTACGAGCAGTACTTC.

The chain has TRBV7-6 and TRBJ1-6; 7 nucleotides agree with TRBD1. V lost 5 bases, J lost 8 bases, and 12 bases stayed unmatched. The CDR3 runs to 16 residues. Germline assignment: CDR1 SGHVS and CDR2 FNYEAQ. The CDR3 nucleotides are TGTGCCAGCAGCCCCCTAGGAAGACAGGGTTATTCACCCCTCCACTTT. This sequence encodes CASSPLGRQGYSPLHF.

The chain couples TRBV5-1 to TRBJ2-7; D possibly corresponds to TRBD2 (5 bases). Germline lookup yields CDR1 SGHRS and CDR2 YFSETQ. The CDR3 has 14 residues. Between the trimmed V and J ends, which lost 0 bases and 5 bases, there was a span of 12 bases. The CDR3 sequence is CASSLGAVQNEQYF. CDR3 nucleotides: TGCGCCAGCAGCTTGGGAGCGGTCCAGAACGAGCAGTACTTC. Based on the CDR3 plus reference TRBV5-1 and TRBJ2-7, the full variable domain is KAGVTQTPRYLIKTRGQQVTLSCSPISGHRSVSWYQQTPGQGLQFLFEYFSETQRNKGNFPGRFSGRQFSNSRSEMNVSTLELGDSALYLCASSLGAVQNEQYFGPGTRLTVT.

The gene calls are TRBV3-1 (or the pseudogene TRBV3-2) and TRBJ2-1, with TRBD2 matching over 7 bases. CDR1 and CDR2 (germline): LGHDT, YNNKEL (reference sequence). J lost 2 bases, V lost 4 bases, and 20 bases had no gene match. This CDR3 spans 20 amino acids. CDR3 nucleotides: TGTGCCAGCAGCCCGCCGTCTACCAGCGGGATCAAGGTGACCTACAATGAGCAGTTCTTC. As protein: CASSPPSTSGIKVTYNEQFF.

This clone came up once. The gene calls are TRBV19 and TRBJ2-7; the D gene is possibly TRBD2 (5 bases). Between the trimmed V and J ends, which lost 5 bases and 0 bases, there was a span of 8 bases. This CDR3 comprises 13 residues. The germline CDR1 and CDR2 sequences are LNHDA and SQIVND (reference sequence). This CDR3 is CASSSDFSYEQYF. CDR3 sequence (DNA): TGTGCCAGTAGTTCGGACTTCTCCTACGAGCAGTACTTC.

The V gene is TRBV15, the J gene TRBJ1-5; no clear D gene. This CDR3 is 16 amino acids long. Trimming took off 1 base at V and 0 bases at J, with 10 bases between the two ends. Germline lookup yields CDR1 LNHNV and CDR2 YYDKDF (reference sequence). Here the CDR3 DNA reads TGTGCCACCAGCAGAGGGGGTTCTTATAGCAATCAGCCCCAGCATTTT. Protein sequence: CATSRGGSYSNQPQHF.

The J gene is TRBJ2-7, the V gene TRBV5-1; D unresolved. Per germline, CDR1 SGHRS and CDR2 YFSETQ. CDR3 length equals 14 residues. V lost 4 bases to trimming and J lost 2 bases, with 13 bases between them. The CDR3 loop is CASSPGAGPYEQYF. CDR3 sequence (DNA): TGCGCCAGCAGCCCGGGCGCCGGGCCCTACGAGCAGTACTTC.

The DNA of the CDR3 is TGTGCCAGCAGAGGGACTAGCGGCGCTCCCCAGTACTTC. It yields the protein CASRGTSGAPQYF. This rearrangement joins TRBV25-1 to TRBJ2-5, with 11 bases that match TRBD2. The V segment lost 6 bases and the J segment 9 bases; nucleotides outside the gene matches: 6. Per germline, CDR1 MGHDK and CDR2 SYGVNS. This CDR3 spans 13 amino acids.

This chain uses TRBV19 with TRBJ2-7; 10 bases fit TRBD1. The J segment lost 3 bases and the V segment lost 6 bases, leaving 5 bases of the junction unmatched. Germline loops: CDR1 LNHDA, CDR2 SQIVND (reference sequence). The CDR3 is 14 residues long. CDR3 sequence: CASSGTGDLYEQYF. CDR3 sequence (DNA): TGTGCCAGTAGCGGGACAGGGGATCTCTACGAGCAGTACTTC.

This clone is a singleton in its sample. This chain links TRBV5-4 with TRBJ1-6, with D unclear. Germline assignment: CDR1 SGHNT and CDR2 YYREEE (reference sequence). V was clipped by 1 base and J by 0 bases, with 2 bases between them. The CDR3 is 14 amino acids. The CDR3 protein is CASSLPSYNSPLHF. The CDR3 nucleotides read TGTGCCAGCAGCTTGCCCTCCTATAATTCACCCCTCCACTTT.

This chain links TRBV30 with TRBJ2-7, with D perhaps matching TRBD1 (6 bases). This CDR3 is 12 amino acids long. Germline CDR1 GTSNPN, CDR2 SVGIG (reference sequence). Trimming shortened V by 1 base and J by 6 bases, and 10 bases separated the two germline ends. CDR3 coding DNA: TGTGCCTGGAGTGACAGGGTAGGCGAGCAGTACTTC. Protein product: CAWSDRVGEQYF. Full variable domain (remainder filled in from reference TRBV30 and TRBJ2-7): SQTIHQWPATLVQPVGSPLSLECTVEGTSNPNLYWYRQAAGRGLQLLFYSVGIGQISSEVPQNLSASRPQDRQFILSSKKLLLSDSGFYLCAWSDRVGEQYFGPGTRLTVT.